The entry below gives a single T cell receptor (beta chain) sequence along with its context. The data were obtained in a study of early T cells in non-severe SARS-CoV-2 infection. Looked up from germline, CDR1 is SGHRS and CDR2 is YFSETQ. V lost 3 bases, J lost 2 bases, and 10 bases lay in between. This CDR3 contains 14 residues. MiXCR, run by TCRdb on the 5' RACE reads, gives a single entry per CDR3 protein. The table lists tens of thousands of distinct CDR3 sequences, 6.8% of them singletons. The clonotype comes from an adult who was a healthcare worker with PCR-confirmed SARS-CoV-2 infection or an uninfected control (not recorded which). Sample: whole blood, taken at baseline. The chain uses TRBV5-1 and TRBJ2-3; a weak D match, TRBD1 (6 bases). The CDR3 spells CASSSGAHTDTQYF. CDR3 DNA sequence: TGCGCCAGCAGCTCAGGGGCCCACACAGATACGCAGTATTTT. The whole variable domain, filled in from reference TRBV5-1 and TRBJ2-3, reads KAGVTQTPRYLIKTRGQQVTLSCSPISGHRSVSWYQQTPGQGLQFLFEYFSETQRNKGNFPGRFSGRQFSNSRSEMNVSTLELGDSALYLCASSSGAHTDTQYFGPGTRLTVL.